This TCR beta chain emerged from a study of blood T cell repertoires in COVID-19. As for the study in general: The cDNA or gDNA used as material had been derived from T cells, B-cell-depleted T cells, or PBMCs.

The table came from immunoSEQ multiplex PCR; TCRdb's copy has only in-frame clones and leaves some out. The sample has more than 300,000 clones; 70% to 90% are singletons. Germline values: CDR1 MNHNS, CDR2 SASEGT. The germline V and J ends were trimmed by 2 bases and 12 bases, with 11 bases remaining between them. The CDR3 covers 11 residues. Participant age was 18 to 89 years, and participants resided in roughly 24 US areas. Participants' own reports of clinical history determined their cohort assignment. Recovery meant two consecutive negative NP/OP PCR tests, professional clearance, or resolved symptoms.

The chain uses TRBV6-1 and TRBJ2-7; D is uncertain. The sequence was obtained from a woman aged 18-29 years who had recovered from COVID-19. Sequencing was carried out using PBMCs or T cells enriched from blood (not recorded which). Here the CDR3 reads CASSESRLRYF. CDR3 DNA sequence: TGTGCCAGCAGTGAATCCCGCTTGCGGTACTTC.